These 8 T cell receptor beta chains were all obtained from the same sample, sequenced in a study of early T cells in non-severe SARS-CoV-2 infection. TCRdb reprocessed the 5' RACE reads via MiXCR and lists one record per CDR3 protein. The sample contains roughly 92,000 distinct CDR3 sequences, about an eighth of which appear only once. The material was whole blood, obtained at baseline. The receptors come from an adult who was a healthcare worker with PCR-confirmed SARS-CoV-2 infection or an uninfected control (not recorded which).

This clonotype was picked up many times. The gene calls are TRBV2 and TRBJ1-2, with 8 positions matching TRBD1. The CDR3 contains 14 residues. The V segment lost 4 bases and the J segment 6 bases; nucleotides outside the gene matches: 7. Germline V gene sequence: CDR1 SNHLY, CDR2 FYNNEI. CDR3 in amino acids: CASSALQGVDGYTF. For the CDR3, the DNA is TGTGCCAGCAGTGCGTTACAGGGGGTTGATGGCTACACCTTC.

The CDR3 protein is CASSPKREHHTQYF. The CDR3 DNA reads as TGTGCCAGCAGCCCGAAGCGGGAGCATCATACGCAGTATTTT. The gene calls are TRBV5-4 and TRBJ2-3; 8 nucleotides align to TRBD2. The CDR3 length is 14 residues. Germline assignment: CDR1 SGHNT and CDR2 YYREEE (reference sequence). The J segment lost 7 bases and the V segment lost 4 bases, leaving 8 bases of the junction unmatched. The full variable domain, with the rest looked up from reference TRBV5-4 and TRBJ2-3, is ETGVTQSPTHLIKTRGQQVTLRCSSQSGHNTVSWYQQALGQGPQFIFQYYREEENGRGNFPPRFSGLQFPNYSSELNVNALELDDSALYLCASSPKREHHTQYFGPGTRLTVL.

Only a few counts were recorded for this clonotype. CDR3 sequence: CASSTLEEGGWGYNTEAFF. The CDR3 DNA sequence: TGTGCCAGCTCAACCCTCGAGGAAGGGGGCTGGGGGTATAACACTGAAGCTTTCTTT. The V and J genes are TRBV18 and TRBJ1-1; 7 nucleotides agree with TRBD1. Per the germline V gene, CDR1 is KGHSH and CDR2 is LQKENI. Unmatched junction bases numbered 20, after V lost 5 bases and J lost 2 bases. The CDR3 runs to 19 residues.

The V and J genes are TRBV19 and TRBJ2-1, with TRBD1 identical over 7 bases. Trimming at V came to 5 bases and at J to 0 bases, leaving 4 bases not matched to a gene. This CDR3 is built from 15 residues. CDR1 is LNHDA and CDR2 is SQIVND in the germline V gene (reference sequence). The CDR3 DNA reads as TGTGCCAGTAGTGTAACAGGGGTCTCCTACAATGAGCAGTTCTTC. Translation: CASSVTGVSYNEQFF.

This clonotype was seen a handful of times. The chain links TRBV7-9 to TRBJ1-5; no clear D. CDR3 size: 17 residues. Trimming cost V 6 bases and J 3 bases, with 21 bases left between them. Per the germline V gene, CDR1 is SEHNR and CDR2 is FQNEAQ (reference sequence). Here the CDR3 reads CASSPGGVFQFNQPQHF. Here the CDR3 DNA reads TGTGCCAGCAGTCCCGGTGGAGTCTTCCAGTTCAATCAGCCCCAGCATTTT. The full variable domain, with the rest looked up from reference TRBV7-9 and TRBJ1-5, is DTGVSQNPRHKITKRGQNVTFRCDPISEHNRLYWYRQTLGQGPEFLTYFQNEAQLEKSRLLSDRFSAERPKGSFSTLEIQRTEQGDSAMYLCASSPGGVFQFNQPQHFGDGTRLSIL.

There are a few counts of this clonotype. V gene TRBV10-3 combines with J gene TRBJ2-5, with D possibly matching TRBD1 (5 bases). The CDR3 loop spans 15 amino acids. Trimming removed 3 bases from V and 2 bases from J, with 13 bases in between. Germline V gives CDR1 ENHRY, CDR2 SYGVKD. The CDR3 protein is CAISDSGFAQETQYF. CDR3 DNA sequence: TGTGCCATCAGTGACTCAGGGTTTGCACAAGAGACCCAGTACTTC.

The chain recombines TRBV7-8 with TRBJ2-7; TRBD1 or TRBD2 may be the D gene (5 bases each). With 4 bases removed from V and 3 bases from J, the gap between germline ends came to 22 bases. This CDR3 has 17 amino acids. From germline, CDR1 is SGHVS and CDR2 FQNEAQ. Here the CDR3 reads CASSSRPWDRPDYEQYF. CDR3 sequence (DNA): TGTGCCAGCAGCTCAAGGCCCTGGGACCGTCCGGACTACGAGCAGTACTTC.

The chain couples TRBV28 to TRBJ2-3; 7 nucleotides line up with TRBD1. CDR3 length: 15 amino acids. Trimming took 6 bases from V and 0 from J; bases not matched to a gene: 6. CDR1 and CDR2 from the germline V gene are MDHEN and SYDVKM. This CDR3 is CASSGQAFSTDTQYF. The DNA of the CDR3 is TGTGCCAGCAGCGGACAGGCGTTTAGCACAGATACGCAGTATTTT.